The clone carrying this T cell receptor (beta chain) was seen a few times. Its antigen is as yet unknown. This specimen belongs to a study of cytomegalovirus exposure and HLA in healthy donors. Overall study: A data release that came early held 75 million to 85 million unique TCRs from HLA-typed donors. Whole-study results and caveats: Cytomegalovirus association was assigned to about 150 TCR beta chains.

PCR involved 60 Vbeta and 13 Jbeta primers. Repertoires were generated with immunoSEQ multiplex PCR, while TCRdb's copy carries only in-frame clones and drops some. The table records fewer than 150,000 clones, roughly 14% of them present only once. Trimming took off 0 bases at V and 0 bases at J, with 9 bases between the two ends. The germline V gene encodes CDR1 SGHRS and CDR2 YFSETQ. The CDR3 consists of 15 residues. Sequencing input: PBMCs. The rearrangement links TRBV5-1 to TRBJ1-1; D might be TRBD1 (5 bases). This TCR was recovered from a woman aged 18-29 years in good health and CMV-seronegative. The CDR3 region is CASSLDRGMNTEAFF. DNA of the CDR3: TGCGCCAGCAGCTTGGACCGGGGGATGAACACTGAAGCTTTCTTT. Looking up the rest from reference TRBV5-1 and TRBJ1-1 gives the full variable domain: KAGVTQTPRYLIKTRGQQVTLSCSPISGHRSVSWYQQTPGQGLQFLFEYFSETQRNKGNFPGRFSGRQFSNSRSEMNVSTLELGDSALYLCASSLDRGMNTEAFFGQGTRLTVV.